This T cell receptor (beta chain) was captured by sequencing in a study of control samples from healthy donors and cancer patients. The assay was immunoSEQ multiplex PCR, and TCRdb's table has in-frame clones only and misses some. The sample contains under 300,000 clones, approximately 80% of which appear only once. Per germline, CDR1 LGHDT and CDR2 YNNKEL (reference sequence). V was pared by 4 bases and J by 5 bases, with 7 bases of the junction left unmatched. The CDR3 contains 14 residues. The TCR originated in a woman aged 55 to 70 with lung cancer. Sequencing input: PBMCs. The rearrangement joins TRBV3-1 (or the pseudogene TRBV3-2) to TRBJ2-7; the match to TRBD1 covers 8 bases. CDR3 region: CASSRGTGPNEQYF. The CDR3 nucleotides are TGTGCCAGCAGCCGCGGGACAGGTCCTAACGAGCAGTACTTC.